Presented here are 30 T cell receptor beta chains from one specimen sequenced in a study of shared clonotypes between healthy human individuals. Only in-frame clones appear in the TCRdb table, and some are missing; sequencing was by immunoSEQ multiplex PCR. Seen here are about 2 million clones, 90% to 95% observed once, and the top ten hold 0.13%. Sequencing input: naive CD4+ T cells sorted from blood. Specified subset: CD45RA+ positively selected. The receptors were gathered from a man aged 18 to 30 in good health.

This sequence joins TRBV6-5 and TRBJ1-2; D is unresolved. Germline V gene sequence: CDR1 MNHEY, CDR2 SVGAGI. This CDR3 spans 13 amino acids. Trimming removed 5 bases at V and 4 bases at J, with 11 bases between. The CDR3 DNA is TGTGCCAGCAGTGGGTCGGTCACCTATGGCTACACCTTC. Protein: CASSGSVTYGYTF.

The V call is TRBV5-8, the J call TRBJ2-5, with TRBD1 identical over 7 bases. This CDR3 contains 16 residues. J lost 2 bases, V lost 1 base, and 8 bases had no gene match. The germline V gene has CDR1 SGHTS and CDR2 YDEGEE. CDR3 nucleotides: TGTGCCAGCAGCTTGTGGGGACAGTTCACGCAAGAGACCCAGTACTTC. Translation: CASSLWGQFTQETQYF.

This chain uses TRBV27 with TRBJ2-5; the D gene is possibly TRBD2 (5 bases). This CDR3 region has 13 residues. Germline CDR1 MNHEY, CDR2 SMNVEV (reference sequence). The V and J ends lost 6 bases and 7 bases respectively, with 15 bases between them. This chain's CDR3 is CASRGTGIGTQYF. The CDR3 nucleotides read TGTGCCAGCAGGGGAACGGGGATAGGGACCCAGTACTTC.

This sequence joins TRBV4-1 and TRBJ1-5; 7 positions agree with TRBD1. J gave up 2 bases and V 0 bases, and 4 bases lay outside the gene matches. CDR1 MGHRA and CDR2 YSYEKL come from the germline V gene. This CDR3 comprises 16 residues. CDR3 DNA: TGCGCCAGCAGCCAAGAGGACAGGACTCGCAATCAGCCCCAGCATTTT. Encoded protein: CASSQEDRTRNQPQHF.

V and J are TRBV5-1 and TRBJ2-2; TRBD1 agrees at 8 bases. The CDR3 has 14 amino acids. Trimming at V came to 3 bases and at J to 6 bases, leaving 4 bases not matched to a gene. CDR1 and CDR2 (germline): SGHRS, YFSETQ. The CDR3 loop is CASSSAGGSGELFF. In nucleotides, the CDR3 is TGCGCCAGCAGCTCAGCAGGGGGCTCCGGGGAGCTGTTTTTT.

The chain links TRBV7-9 to TRBJ1-4, with a weak D call TRBD1 (6 bases). V was cut by 2 bases and J by 6 bases, with 13 bases left in between. Germline V lookup: CDR1 SEHNR, CDR2 FQNEAQ (reference sequence). This CDR3 spans 15 amino acids. CDR3 protein: CASSLTGTPDEKLFF. As DNA, the CDR3 is TGTGCCAGCAGCTTAACCGGGACACCAGATGAAAAACTGTTTTTT.

This clone was seen a single time. This rearrangement joins TRBV5-6 to TRBJ2-7; 8 nucleotides agree with TRBD2. CDR1 is SGHDT, CDR2 YYEEEE, per germline. The trim removed 5 bases at V and 4 bases at J, leaving 11 bases unmatched. The CDR3 is 15 residues long. The CDR3 protein is CASRIQREYKYEQYF. The CDR3 DNA reads as TGTGCCAGCAGAATCCAGCGGGAGTATAAGTACGAGCAGTACTTC.

J is TRBJ2-1 and V is TRBV7-9; TRBD1 aligns across 9 bases. Losses at the gene ends were 8 bases for V and 9 bases for J; bases not matched to a gene: 14. The CDR3 totals 15 residues. From germline, CDR1 is SEHNR and CDR2 FQNEAQ (reference sequence). CDR3 residues: CASSTGGQGSSEQFF. The CDR3 nucleotides are TGTGCCAGCTCCACTGGGGGACAGGGTTCAAGTGAGCAGTTCTTC. Full variable domain (missing parts from reference TRBV7-9 and TRBJ2-1): DTGVSQNPRHKITKRGQNVTFRCDPISEHNRLYWYRQTLGQGPEFLTYFQNEAQLEKSRLLSDRFSAERPKGSFSTLEIQRTEQGDSAMYLCASSTGGQGSSEQFFGPGTRLTVL.

With respect to this clone: The sample carries other DNA sequences with the same CDR3. This chain connects TRBV18 to TRBJ2-7, with TRBD1 as a possible D gene (6 bases). This CDR3 contains 13 residues. V lost 2 bases to trimming and J lost 3 bases, with 8 bases between them. Germline V gene lookup returns CDR1 KGHSH and CDR2 LQKENI. This CDR3 reads CASSPGQLYEQYF. The CDR3 DNA follows: TGTGCCAGCTCACCAGGACAGCTCTACGAGCAGTACTTC.

Notes on this clone: The identical CDR3 is also encoded by other nucleotide sequences in the sample. J is TRBJ2-7 and V is TRBV4-1; 10 positions match TRBD2. This CDR3 comprises 16 residues. The V segment lost 0 bases and the J segment 0 bases; nucleotides outside the gene matches: 2. Germline values: CDR1 MGHRA, CDR2 YSYEKL. As DNA, the CDR3 is TGCGCCAGCAGCCAAGATCCTAGCGGGAGCTCCTACGAGCAGTACTTC. It encodes CASSQDPSGSSYEQYF.

This chain connects TRBV6-5 to TRBJ1-1, with TRBD1 matching over 7 bases. Germline V gene sequence: CDR1 MNHEY, CDR2 SVGAGI. Trimming cost V 9 bases and J 1 base; bases outside gene matches: 8. This CDR3 has 14 amino acids. The CDR3 region has the DNA TGTGCCAGTGTGACAGGGATAGGGAACACTGAAGCTTTCTTT. This sequence encodes CASVTGIGNTEAFF.

V is TRBV6-1 and J is TRBJ1-5; D possibly corresponds to TRBD1 (6 bases). Germline V CDR1 and CDR2: MNHNS, SASEGT. This CDR3 has 15 amino acids. Trimming removed 6 bases from V and 4 bases from J, with 16 bases in between. The CDR3 loop reads CASSLKGGGNQPQHF. The CDR3, as DNA: TGTGCCAGCAGCCTGAAGGGGGGAGGTAATCAGCCCCAGCATTTT.

The chain recombines TRBV10-3 with TRBJ2-1; 11 positions agree with TRBD2. Germline V gene lookup returns CDR1 ENHRY and CDR2 SYGVKD. V shed 0 bases and J 4 bases; nucleotides not matched to a gene: 2. The CDR3 contains 16 residues. The CDR3 coding sequence is TGTGCCATCAGTGAGTCCGGGACTAGCGGATACAATGAGCAGTTCTTC. Its protein product is CAISESGTSGYNEQFF.

Only a few counts were recorded for this clone. This chain connects TRBV6-5 to TRBJ2-3; D is unclear. The V end was cut by 0 bases, the J end by 4 bases, with 14 bases between. CDR1 and CDR2 (germline): MNHEY, SVGAGI. The CDR3 sequence is 16 residues long. The CDR3 DNA sequence: TGTGCCAGCAGTTACTCGGGGAATTTGCAGCCAGATACGCAGTATTTT. Its protein is CASSYSGNLQPDTQYF.

V gene TRBV19 combines with J gene TRBJ1-5; no definite D call. Germline V lookup: CDR1 LNHDA, CDR2 SQIVND (reference sequence). The CDR3 sequence is 15 residues long. V dropped 7 bases and J dropped 0 bases, with 13 bases sitting between them. CDR3 loop: CASKLINYSNQPQHF. For the CDR3, the DNA is TGTGCCAGTAAACTGATAAATTATAGCAATCAGCCCCAGCATTTT.

The gene calls are TRBV4-2 and TRBJ1-2; the D gene is possibly TRBD1 (5 bases). CDR3 size: 14 residues. V lost 0 bases to trimming and J lost 8 bases, with 13 bases between them. Germline V gene data show CDR1 as LGHNA and CDR2 as YNFKEQ. CDR3 in amino acids: CASSQESLGDGYTF. The CDR3 DNA reads TGTGCCAGCAGCCAAGAATCGTTAGGGGACGGCTACACCTTC.

This chain uses TRBV28 with TRBJ1-2; D possibly corresponds to TRBD1 (6 bases). The CDR3 totals 13 residues. The V gene's germline CDR1 is MDHEN and CDR2 SYDVKM. Trimming removed 4 bases from V and 7 bases from J, with 13 bases in between. CDR3 DNA: TGTGCCAGCAGTTCCCAGGGGCGTGCTGGCTACACCTTC. Its translation: CASSSQGRAGYTF.

The count of this clone is one. V gene TRBV7-2 combines with J gene TRBJ2-1, with 9 bases lining up with TRBD2. Germline V gene sequence: CDR1 SGHTA, CDR2 FQGNSA. This CDR3 contains 15 residues. The J segment lost 8 bases and the V segment lost 5 bases, leaving 10 bases of the junction unmatched. Here the CDR3 reads CASSLQAGGPYEQFF. For the CDR3, the DNA is TGTGCCAGCAGCCTCCAGGCGGGAGGGCCCTATGAGCAGTTCTTC.

J is TRBJ2-1 and V is TRBV6-5; D remains unclear. The CDR3 runs to 13 residues. Per germline, CDR1 MNHEY and CDR2 SVGAGI. Deletions cut 6 bases from V and 3 bases from J, with 9 bases between. CDR3 DNA: TGTGCCAGCAGAGGGCTAATCTACAATGAGCAGTTCTTC. This gives the protein CASRGLIYNEQFF.

V usage is TRBV2 and J usage is TRBJ2-5, with 8 bases fitting TRBD2. This CDR3 is built from 14 residues. The V gene end was trimmed by 8 bases and the J gene end by 7 bases; junction bases not matched to a gene: 12. Germline-derived CDR1 and CDR2 are SNHLY and FYNNEI. The CDR3 nucleotides are TGTGCCAGCTCTAGACTAGCGAACGGTATGACCCAGTACTTC. It yields the protein CASSRLANGMTQYF.

The rearrangement uses TRBV18 and TRBJ1-5; TRBD1 matches at 12 bases. Per germline, CDR1 KGHSH and CDR2 LQKENI. V shed 3 bases and J 9 bases; nucleotides not matched to a gene: 6. The CDR3 is 15 amino acids. Written as DNA, the CDR3 is TGTGCCAGCTCACCGGGACAGGGGGCCGACAGGCCCCAGCATTTT. This gives the protein CASSPGQGADRPQHF. Full variable domain (outside the CDR3, taken from reference TRBV18 and TRBJ1-5): NAGVMQNPRHLVRRRGQEARLRCSPMKGHSHVYWYRQLPEEGLKFMVYLQKENIIDESGMPKERFSAEFPKEGPSILRIQQVVRGDSAAYFCASSPGQGADRPQHFGDGTRLSIL.

The chain recombines TRBV9 with TRBJ2-3; 8 bases are a match to TRBD1. This CDR3 region has 16 residues. The germline CDR1 and CDR2 sequences are SGDLS and YYNGEE. Trimming took 0 bases from V and 8 from J; bases not matched to a gene: 11. CDR3 sequence: CASSVDPGQGLGTQYF. The CDR3 DNA follows: TGTGCCAGCAGCGTAGACCCCGGACAGGGCTTGGGTACGCAGTATTTT.

A word on this clone: Other nucleotide sequences from this sample produce the same CDR3. This chain joins TRBV5-1 and TRBJ2-2; D may be TRBD1 (6 bases). The germline CDR1 and CDR2 sequences are SGHRS and YFSETQ. V lost 2 bases, J lost 2 bases, and 7 bases lay in between. This CDR3 spans 14 amino acids. The CDR3 loop is CASSLQGNTGELFF. CDR3 nucleotides: TGCGCCAGCAGCTTACAGGGAAACACCGGGGAGCTGTTTTTT.

The genes are TRBV27 and TRBJ2-2, with 8 bases matching TRBD1. The germline V gene has CDR1 MNHEY and CDR2 SMNVEV (reference sequence). CDR3 size: 16 residues. Trimming took 6 bases from V and 0 from J; bases not matched to a gene: 6. This CDR3 reads CASSRGQGPNTGELFF. DNA for the CDR3: TGTGCCAGCAGCCGCGGACAGGGACCGAACACCGGGGAGCTGTTTTTT.

With respect to this clone: The same CDR3 is also encoded by other DNA sequences in this sample. The chain links TRBV6-5 to TRBJ1-3, with D perhaps TRBD1 (5 bases). Germline lookup yields CDR1 MNHEY and CDR2 SVGAGI. The CDR3 has 14 amino acids. V was shortened by 3 bases and J by 0 bases, with 6 bases between the two germline ends. DNA of the CDR3: TGTGCCAGCAGTTATAGGGGCTCTGGAAACACCATATATTTT. It specifies CASSYRGSGNTIYF.

The rearrangement links TRBV4-3 to TRBJ2-2, with a weak D call TRBD2 (6 bases). V was trimmed by 3 bases and J by 5 bases, leaving 22 bases between them. The CDR3 contains 18 residues. CDR1 and CDR2 from the germline V gene are LGHNA and YSLEER. CDR3 nucleotides: TGCGCCAGCAGCCACCTGGATATCCGGGACTCGGGGACCGGGGAGCTGTTTTTT. It encodes CASSHLDIRDSGTGELFF.

The table lists this clone with a count of one. The genes are TRBV27 and TRBJ1-6, with 7 nucleotides matching TRBD1. CDR1 MNHEY and CDR2 SMNVEV come from the germline V gene (reference sequence). The CDR3 contains 17 residues. V shed 1 base and J 0 bases; nucleotides not matched to a gene: 3. The CDR3 here is CASSLLRGLSYNSPLHF. The CDR3 DNA follows: TGTGCCAGCAGTTTATTGAGGGGGCTCTCCTATAATTCACCCCTCCACTTT.

In nucleotides, the CDR3 is TGTGCCAGCAGTTACCAGCGGGGGGAGGGCGAGCAGTACTTC. It yields the protein CASSYQRGEGEQYF. The J gene is TRBJ2-7, the V gene TRBV6-6; 9 nucleotides match TRBD2. Germline trimming cut 2 bases from V and 6 bases from J; bases unmatched to any gene: 5. Per the germline V gene, CDR1 is MNHNY and CDR2 is SVGAGI (reference sequence). There are 14 residues in the CDR3.

V gene TRBV18 combines with J gene TRBJ2-3, with 9 bases fitting TRBD1. The CDR3 has 20 amino acids. Germline V CDR1 and CDR2: KGHSH, LQKENI. Losses at the gene ends were 1 base for V and 4 bases for J; bases not matched to a gene: 18. The CDR3, as DNA: TGTGCCAGCTCACCACAATTCCCGGGACAGGGCTTTTTTAGGGCAGATACGCAGTATTTT. It is translated as CASSPQFPGQGFFRADTQYF.

This chain joins TRBV18 and TRBJ2-5; D perhaps matches TRBD1 (6 bases). Matching the DNA end better, TRBJ2-7 makes the J call doubtful. The CDR3 loop spans 14 amino acids. The germline V gene encodes CDR1 KGHSH and CDR2 LQKENI. In DNA, the CDR3 is TGTGCCAGCTCACCGCAGGGACAACAATACGAGCAGTACTTC. Protein: CASSPQGQQYEQYF.